This TCR beta chain is from a study of T-cell reconstitution after alpha-beta-depleted transplantation in children. General study findings and limits: Several hundred expanded graft clones reportedly supplied alpha-beta T cells about two months after transplant. Surviving recipient T cells and thymic progenitors accounted for the high day-60 TCRbeta diversity observed in some patients. Hyperexpanded clones declined; after one year, newly produced T cells mostly supplied diversity.

During its preparation, the TCRbeta library received unique molecular identifiers. TCRdb re-analysed the PCR reads in MiXCR, keeping a single row per CDR3 protein. The sample records hundreds of thousands of distinct CDR3 sequences, roughly 15% being singletons. As concerns this clonotype: Its matching antigen is unknown.

Germline V gene lookup returns CDR1 DFQATT and CDR2 SNEGSKA (reference sequence). The CDR3 extends over 16 amino acids. The V and J ends lost 6 bases and 4 bases, in that order; junction bases with no gene match: 11. The sequencing used PBMCs, mostly from graft donor cells, collected 360 days after TCRalphabeta/CD19-depleted stem cell transplant. V and J are TRBV20-1 and TRBJ2-3; TRBD2 matches at 12 bases. This sequence originates from a male patient between 2 and 15 years old who had a stem cell transplant for acute lymphoblastic leukemia, so the T cells may come from the graft donor. CDR3 sequence (DNA): TGCAGTGCCCGACGTTCTAGCGGGAGGGGCGCAGATACGCAGTATTTT. Protein product: CSARRSSGRGADTQYF.